This T cell receptor beta chain was identified in a study of shared clonotypes between healthy human individuals. Whole-study context: The donor group consisted of a couple of women and a few men, aged 18 to 49. The study, taken as a whole, reports: Estimated richness was generally greater in naive than memory subsets. Rarefaction demonstrated incomplete sorted-subset sequencing despite large depth.

Genomic DNA of every subset was divided equally among multiple immunoSEQ plates. The data were produced by immunoSEQ multiplex PCR, yet TCRdb's version contains in-frame clones alone and is incomplete. The table has about 960,000 clones, over 75% seen once; the top ten hold around 1.4%. Germline values: CDR1 MGHRA, CDR2 YSYEKL. This CDR3 is 17 amino acids long. Trimming took 1 base from V and 5 from J, leaving 20 bases between them. With respect to this clone: The target antigen is unknown.

Sequences were obtained from memory CD4+ T cells sorted from blood. Sample subset: CD45RA-negative fraction. The sequence came from a man aged 18-30 years in good health. The V and J genes are TRBV4-1 and TRBJ1-2; TRBD1 might be the D (5 bases). The CDR3 spells CASSQGSGGIKIYGYTF. In nucleotides, the CDR3 is TGCGCCAGCAGCCAAGGATCTGGGGGAATCAAAATATATGGCTACACCTTC.